Shown below are 12 T cell receptor beta chains from a single sample sequenced in a study of T cells after yellow fever vaccination. Via MiXCR, TCRdb re-called the 5' RACE reads, giving one row per CDR3 protein. The sample holds under 200,000 distinct CDR3 sequences, about 10% seen once. Source: CD8+ T cells sorted from PBMCs, taken 15 days after the yellow fever booster vaccination. Every receptor here comes from a man between 18 and 35 years old who received the YFV17D yellow fever vaccine.

This clonotype has a handful of counts. This chain uses TRBV29-1 with TRBJ2-1, with a tentative D call TRBD2 (6 bases). The V end lost 4 bases, the J end lost 0 bases, and 13 bases lay between the germline ends. The CDR3 spans 15 residues. The germline V gene encodes CDR1 SQVTM and CDR2 ANQGSEA. The CDR3 DNA is TGCAGCGTTGCAGGAGGGACGGTCTCCTACAATGAGCAGTTCTTC. It is translated as CSVAGGTVSYNEQFF.

The chain is built from TRBV9 and TRBJ2-3; weak D call: TRBD2 (5 bases). Germline V lookup: CDR1 SGDLS, CDR2 YYNGEE. The V and J ends lost 7 bases and 3 bases respectively, with 12 bases between them. This CDR3 has 13 amino acids. CDR3 residues: CASSFPGTDTQYF. The CDR3 DNA is TGTGCCAGCTCATTCCCGGGGACAGATACGCAGTATTTT.

In its sample, this clonotype was seen a few times. Here the CDR3 reads CASSPTPFQPQHF. The CDR3 DNA reads TGTGCCAGCAGCCCGACCCCTTTCCAGCCCCAGCATTTT. The chain combines TRBV7-2 with TRBJ1-5; D not resolved. V lost 5 bases, J lost 7 bases, and 12 bases lay in between. This CDR3 has 13 amino acids. Looked up from germline, CDR1 is SGHTA and CDR2 is FQGNSA.

This clonotype occurred a few times. The CDR3, as DNA: TGTGCCACCAGCAGAGAGGGACAGGGGACCGGGGAGCTGTTTTTT. It encodes CATSREGQGTGELFF. The chain employs TRBV15 and TRBJ2-2, with 10 bases identical to TRBD1. In germline, CDR1 is LNHNV, CDR2 YYDKDF (reference sequence). CDR3 size: 15 residues. V lost 0 bases to trimming and J lost 5 bases; unmatched junction nucleotides: 0.

This clonotype was counted a few times. The CDR3 DNA reads TGTGCCATCAGGGACAGGGAGGACTACGAGCAGTACGTC. Translated, it gives CAIRDREDYEQYV. The chain uses TRBV10-3 and TRBJ2-7; 8 bases line up with TRBD1. With 6 bases clipped from V and 3 bases from J, the junction kept 4 bases outside the gene matches. Germline V gives CDR1 ENHRY, CDR2 SYGVKD. CDR3 length equals 13 residues.

This clonotype was seen a handful of times. This chain joins TRBV4-2 and TRBJ1-2; D unclear. Germline CDR1 and CDR2: LGHNA and YNFKEQ. The CDR3 is 16 amino acids. Between the trimmed V and J ends, which lost 0 bases and 10 bases, there was a span of 21 bases. This chain's CDR3 is CASSQDSTPIGLPYTF. CDR3 sequence (DNA): TGTGCCAGCAGCCAAGATTCGACCCCCATAGGATTGCCCTACACCTTC.

A few counts support this clonotype. V is TRBV7-9 and J is TRBJ2-3; TRBD2 agrees at 14 bases. J was trimmed by 2 bases and V by 5 bases; bases with no gene match: 15. This CDR3 spans 20 amino acids. The germline gives CDR1 SEHNR, CDR2 FQNEAQ (reference sequence). CDR3 amino acids: CASSEPGTSGGYYHTDTQYF. The CDR3 region has the DNA TGTGCCAGCAGCGAACCCGGGACTAGCGGGGGTTACTATCACACAGATACGCAGTATTTT.

This clonotype was found a few times. The CDR3 here is CSSWTPSGELFF. The CDR3 DNA reads as TGCAGCTCGTGGACACCATCCGGGGAGCTGTTTTTT. V usage is TRBV29-1 and J usage is TRBJ2-2, with a tentative D call TRBD1 (5 bases). Germline CDR1 SQVTM, CDR2 ANQGSEA. Trimming took off 8 bases at V and 6 bases at J, with 13 bases between the two ends. CDR3 length equals 12 residues.

This clonotype was counted many times. The chain links TRBV29-1 to TRBJ2-4; D might be TRBD2 (5 bases). The CDR3 is 14 amino acids. The V and J ends lost 0 bases and 6 bases respectively, with 12 bases between them. Germline assignment: CDR1 SQVTM and CDR2 ANQGSEA. The CDR3 protein is CSVEERGLGNIQYF. The CDR3 region has the DNA TGCAGCGTTGAAGAACGGGGTCTGGGAAACATTCAGTACTTC.

In this sample, this clonotype turned up a few times. The rearrangement uses TRBV7-6 and TRBJ1-6, with D perhaps matching TRBD1 (6 bases). Trimming stripped 1 base from V and 13 bases from J, with 11 bases between. The CDR3 consists of 13 residues. Germline V gene lookup returns CDR1 SGHVS and CDR2 FNYEAQ. CDR3 residues: CASSLERGSPLHF. CDR3 coding DNA: TGTGCCAGCAGCTTAGAGAGGGGGTCCCCCCTCCACTTT. Combining the CDR3 with reference TRBV7-6 and TRBJ1-6 gives the whole variable domain GAGVSQSPRYKVTKRGQDVALRCDPISGHVSLYWYRQALGQGPEFLTYFNYEAQQDKSGLPNDRFSAERPEGSISTLTIQRTEQRDSAMYRCASSLERGSPLHFGNGTRLTVT.

The chain is built from TRBV20-1 and TRBJ1-2, with D perhaps matching TRBD1 (5 bases). From germline, CDR1 is DFQATT and CDR2 SNEGSKA (reference sequence). The V and J ends lost 3 bases and 3 bases respectively, with 11 bases between them. This CDR3 region has 13 residues. The CDR3 sequence: CSASRGVDYGYTF. In DNA, the CDR3 is TGCAGTGCTAGTCGGGGCGTAGACTATGGCTACACCTTC.

V usage is TRBV12-3 or TRBV12-4 and J usage is TRBJ2-5; the match to TRBD1 covers 7 bases. The CDR3 runs to 16 residues. The junction had 10 bases not matched to a gene; V was cut back by 5 bases and J by 1 base. Here the CDR3 reads CASSPRTGSGQETQYF. The CDR3 nucleotides are TGTGCCAGCAGTCCCCGGACAGGCTCCGGCCAAGAGACCCAGTACTTC.